The 5 T cell receptor beta chains below were found in one sample sequenced in a study of radiotherapy plus CTLA-4 blockade in lung cancer. The repertoire was sequenced with immunoSEQ multiplex PCR; TCRdb's copy has only in-frame clones and lacks some. Here the sample spans roughly 100,000 clones, around 85% being singletons. Sequences were derived from peripheral blood, sampled from a patient treated with radiotherapy plus ipilimumab. These receptors were taken from a human donor with non-small cell lung cancer that progressed on radiotherapy plus ipilimumab. Some clones in this sample may be carry-over from other donors' samples.

The V and J genes are TRBV5-1 and TRBJ2-7; weak D call: TRBD1 (5 bases). The CDR3 has 15 residues. The V gene lost 1 base and the J gene lost 3 bases, with 14 bases spanning the gap. Germline CDR1 and CDR2: SGHRS and YFSETQ. CDR3 residues: CASSLNSGQGYEQYF. The DNA of the CDR3 is TGCGCCAGCAGCTTGAACTCGGGCCAGGGCTACGAGCAGTACTTC.

V and J are TRBV29-1 and TRBJ1-1; the D gene is possibly TRBD1 (5 bases). The V end lost 5 bases, the J end lost 11 bases, and 21 bases lay between the germline ends. Germline CDR1 SQVTM, CDR2 ANQGSEA. This CDR3 has 13 amino acids. The CDR3 DNA reads TGCAGCGTTCACTTAGGGTCAGAGGGGATTGCTTTCTTT. Amino acids: CSVHLGSEGIAFF.

The chain couples TRBV29-1 to TRBJ2-1, with a tentative D call TRBD1 (6 bases). Germline loops: CDR1 SQVTM, CDR2 ANQGSEA. Deletions cut 3 bases from V and 9 bases from J, with 18 bases between. The CDR3 length is 14 residues. CDR3 nucleotide sequence: TGCAGCGTTGAGGCCCAGGGGCGCACGACTGAGCAGTTCTTC. It is translated as CSVEAQGRTTEQFF.

V usage is TRBV7-9 and J usage is TRBJ2-3; D remains ambiguous. The CDR3 is 13 amino acids. The germline V gene has CDR1 SEHNR and CDR2 FQNEAQ (reference sequence). Trimming removed 1 base at V and 3 bases at J, with 5 bases between. The CDR3 region has the DNA TGTGCCAGCAGCTTAGAGTCTACAGATACGCAGTATTTT. It yields the protein CASSLESTDTQYF.

This chain links TRBV6-1 with TRBJ2-1; D possibly corresponds to TRBD1 (5 bases). Germline CDR1 reads MNHNS; CDR2 reads SASEGT. There are 15 residues in the CDR3. Trimming removed 5 bases from V and 2 bases from J, with 13 bases in between. In nucleotides, the CDR3 is TGTGCCAGCAGTACATATGACAGCCCCTACAATGAGCAGTTCTTC. Translated, it gives CASSTYDSPYNEQFF.